This TCR beta chain derives from a study of cytomegalovirus exposure and HLA in healthy donors. At the time of sampling, donors were nominally healthy, though unrecorded immune exposures were likely. Turning to this clone: Its antigen is not identified.

Study conclusions and caveats: The study dropped some indistinguishable V segments, TRBV6-2 and TRBV6-3 among them. Cytomegalovirus-associated status was assigned to approximately 160 TCR beta chains. With further analysis later on, most CMV-associated TCR beta chains appeared HLA-restricted.

This CDR3 is built from 16 residues. V was trimmed by 1 base and J by 2 bases, leaving 12 bases between them. CDR1 MGHDK and CDR2 SYGVNS come from the germline V gene. The PCR made use of 60 Vbeta and 13 Jbeta primers. Data came from immunoSEQ multiplex PCR; TCRdb stores just in-frame clones and leaves some out. This table holds around 67,000 clones, about three quarters found once. The sequenced sample consisted of PBMCs. This sequence was found in a woman aged 30 to 39 in good health and CMV-seropositive. The V call is TRBV25-1, the J call TRBJ2-1, with no clear D. The CDR3 spells CASSEFPALTYNEQFF. CDR3 nucleotides: TGTGCCAGCAGTGAATTCCCAGCGCTGACCTACAATGAGCAGTTCTTC.